This T cell receptor beta chain was sequenced during a study of cytomegalovirus exposure and HLA in healthy donors. The donors were part of the validation cohort of 100 to 150 subjects. That cohort was separate from the first cohort, which comprised 670 or so subjects. Sequencing used immunoSEQ multiplex PCR; TCRdb keeps in-frame clones, though not all of them. Of 200,000 to 300,000 clones detected, 70% to 90% appear once; the ten largest clones hold 1% to 1.5%. This clonotype was sampled from a woman in her 30s in good health and CMV-seropositive. The source material was PBMCs.

The CDR3 nucleotides read TGTGCCAGCAGTTATCTCGGAAGCGGGAACCAAGAGACCCAGTACTTC. Translating gives CASSYLGSGNQETQYF. The genes are TRBV27 and TRBJ2-5; 7 nucleotides agree with TRBD2. CDR1 MNHEY and CDR2 SMNVEV come from the germline V gene (reference sequence). This CDR3 comprises 16 residues. V dropped 4 bases and J dropped 0; count of bases not matched to a gene: 8.